A selection of T cell receptor beta chains follows, all from one sample in a study of cytomegalovirus exposure and HLA in healthy donors. Sequenced by immunoSEQ multiplex PCR; TCRdb stores in-frame clones only, minus some. The sample lists 120,000 or so clones, more than 9% occurring once. The material sequenced was PBMCs. Receptors originate from a woman aged 18 to 35 in good health and CMV-seropositive. The CDR3 runs from the conserved cysteine through the conserved F or W. D genes are given only for firm matches. Some rows have no size entry. The others give once, few or many, or a class for an expanded clone.

CDR3aa,CDR3nt,abundance,j_gene,d_gene,v_gene
CASREWTGLGNTEAFF,TGTGCCAGCAGAGAATGGACAGGTTTAGGGAACACTGAAGCTTTCTTT,NA,TRBJ1-1,TRBD1,TRBV6-1
CASSLVTAVWGDQPQHF,TGTGCCAGCAGTTTGGTGACAGCCGTGTGGGGGGATCAGCCCCAGCATTTT,NA,TRBJ1-5,NA,TRBV28
CASSSPLGTRNQPQHF,TGTGCCAGCAGTTCCCCACTAGGAACGCGCAATCAGCCCCAGCATTTT,NA,TRBJ1-5,NA,TRBV6-5
CASSLDPGDQETQYF,TGTGCCAGCAGCTTAGATCCAGGGGACCAAGAGACCCAGTACTTC,few,TRBJ2-5,NA,TRBV7-2
CASQGRGEAFF,TGTGCCAGCCAGGGAAGGGGTGAAGCTTTCTTT,NA,TRBJ1-1,NA,TRBV2
CASSLAESVGEQYF,TGTGCCAGCAGCTTAGCCGAGAGTGTTGGCGAGCAGTACTTC,few,TRBJ2-7,NA,TRBV7-8
CASSRGTGYGYTF,TGTGCCAGCAGCCGCGGGACGGGATATGGCTACACCTTC,few,TRBJ1-2,NA,TRBV7-2
CASAGTGGLNTEAFF,TGTGCCAGCGCTGGGACAGGGGGACTGAACACTGAAGCTTTCTTT,few,TRBJ1-1,TRBD1,TRBV2
CASSLVDYEQFF,TGCGCCAGCAGCTTGGTAGACTATGAGCAGTTCTTC,few,TRBJ2-1,NA,TRBV5-1
CSAVITHNEQFF,TGCAGCGCCGTAATAACTCACAATGAGCAGTTCTTC,NA,TRBJ2-1,NA,TRBV29-1
CASSPWEAGREQYF,TGTGCCAGCTCACCATGGGAAGCGGGGCGGGAGCAGTACTTC,NA,TRBJ2-7,TRBD2,TRBV18
CASSPLEGAGQPQHF,TGTGCCAGCTCACCGTTGGAAGGGGCCGGTCAGCCCCAGCATTTT,NA,TRBJ1-5,NA,TRBV18
CASRGLADQETQYF,TGCGCCAGCAGGGGACTAGCGGATCAAGAGACCCAGTACTTC,NA,TRBJ2-5,TRBD2,TRBV5-1
CASSLNLHSGANTGELFF,TGTGCCAGCAGCTTAAACCTCCATAGCGGAGCGAACACCGGGGAGCTGTTTTTT,few,TRBJ2-2,NA,TRBV7-3
CASSLGQGTDTQYF,TGTGCCAGCAGCTTAGGACAGGGCACAGATACGCAGTATTTT,NA,TRBJ2-3,NA,TRBV7-8
CASSITSGRGTDTQYF,TGTGCCAGTAGTATAACTAGCGGGAGGGGCACAGATACGCAGTATTTT,few,TRBJ2-3,TRBD2,TRBV19
CASSLTGNQPQHF,TGTGCCAGCAGTCTTACGGGAAATCAGCCCCAGCATTTT,few,TRBJ1-5,NA,TRBV28
CASRGDYGYTF,TGTGCCAGCAGAGGAGACTATGGCTACACCTTC,few,TRBJ1-2,NA,TRBV7-9
CASSALAGYSNQPQHF,TGTGCCAGCAGTGCATTGGCAGGATATAGCAATCAGCCCCAGCATTTT,few,TRBJ1-5,NA,TRBV2
CASSMSGAIGTEAFF,TGTGCCAGTAGTATGTCAGGGGCGATAGGCACTGAAGCTTTCTTT,few,TRBJ1-1,NA,TRBV19
CASGRTGGNTEAFF,TGTGCCAGCGGAAGGACAGGGGGGAACACTGAAGCTTTCTTT,few,TRBJ1-1,TRBD1,TRBV6-1